The source of this TCR beta chain is a study of OX40 agonist ivuxolimab in advanced cancers. Broadly, across the study: Ivuxolimab was an agonistic, fully human IgG2 monoclonal antibody directed against OX40 (CD134), a costimulatory receptor. Partial responses occurred in three dose-escalation patients: two with cutaneous melanoma and one with hepatocellular carcinoma. The point of sequencing TCRbeta in the periphery was to test whether ivuxolimab changed TCR sequence diversity and drove clonal T-cell expansion. Intravenous ivuxolimab was administered to patients every 2 weeks at six dose levels: 0.01, 0.1, 0.3, 1.5, 3 and 10 mg/kg. The paper covers the monotherapy dose-escalation part of the phase I ivuxolimab trial, which included N of about 50 patients. The dose-escalation cohort was almost 85% male with a mean age of around 64 years, ranging from roughly 23 to 85. Of the roughly 53 patients in dose escalation, about 20 had hepatocellular carcinoma, about 15 had melanoma, 9 had renal cell carcinoma and 9 had head and neck cancer. Prior anti-PD-1, anti-PD-L1 or anti-CTLA-4 therapy was permitted, and checkpoint inhibitors had been received by more than 35% of dose-escalation patients.

The CDR3 covers 13 residues, taking in both the cysteine and the phenylalanine. Just the 39-base CDR3 DNA is kept, in frame starting at base 1. A distance of 12 bases separates the germline ends of V and J, which lose 4 bases and 6 bases respectively. According to the germline V gene, CDR1 reads SGHAT and CDR2 reads FQNNGV. General findings and caveats noted by the study authors: At doses from 0.1 to 3.0 mg/kg, clonal expansion was seen in both CD4+ and CD8+ blood T cells between baseline and week 6. On average, CD8+ T cells showed more expanded clones than CD4+ T cells after ivuxolimab. Low levels of normalized T-cell clonal expansion were also seen in some patients who did not respond. In the 0.1-3.0 mg/kg groups, partial responders had among the lowest normalized peripheral clonal expansion, particularly in CD8+ T cells. The antigen specificity of the clonally expanded peripheral T cells was not determined.

The trial excluded patients who had a history of autoimmune disease or who were on systemic immunosuppression. Peripheral blood for TCR sequencing was collected from all dose cohorts at baseline, on cycle 4 day 1, and on cycle 7 day 1. The samples were taken from a phase I, first-in-human, multicenter, open-label dose-escalation trial of ivuxolimab. Adults with locally advanced or metastatic melanoma, renal cell, hepatocellular, or head and neck squamous cell carcinoma were enrolled in the trial. Before TCR sequencing, CD4+ T cells and CD8+ T cells from peripheral blood were sorted into separate populations. For sequencing of the TCRbeta CDR3 region, genomic DNA was extracted from the sorted cells. The immunoSEQ Assay was used to sequence the TCRbeta CDR3 regions. This is the immuneACCESS table as TCRdb keeps it, with only in-frame sequences that have V and J called. A part of the clones is gone; compared with another copy, unresolved V genes explain less than half, and the rest is unexplained. Within this sample are 15,000 to 20,000 clones, with about 91% of them counted one time only. The top ten clonotypes cover approximately 7% of the sample.

Points on this clone: This clone's antigen is unknown. No base quality values were provided; no much bigger clone lies one nucleotide off.

Here the sequenced sample was CD4+ or CD8+ T cells sorted from blood, taken in a trial of the OX40 agonist ivuxolimab. The receptor chain draws on TRBV11-2 and TRBJ1-1, with no reliable assignment of the D segment. This sequence originates from an adult with an advanced solid tumor such as melanoma, head and neck, liver or kidney cancer. The DNA sequence follows: TGTGCCAGCAGCTCAACGCTACTTCCTGAAGCTTTCTTT. This yields the protein CASSSTLLPEAFF.